The rows below give T cell receptor beta chains drawn from one sample of a study of blood T cell repertoires in COVID-19. Only in-frame clones appear in the TCRdb table, and some are missing; sequencing was by immunoSEQ multiplex PCR. This table has under 250,000 clones, roughly nine tenths appearing once. Sample: peripheral blood. These receptors originate from a man aged 55-75 years with COVID-19, enrolled during active disease. The CDR3 runs from the conserved cysteine through the conserved F or W. A D gene is named only where the DNA matches it firmly. Only some rows state a clone size, as once, few, many or a class for expanded clones.

TRBJ2-3,.,.,TRBV7-3,TGTGCCAGCAGCTTAGGTGCGGGTTCCAGCCCAGATACGCAGTATTTT,CASSLGAGSSPDTQYF
TRBJ2-3,.,.,TRBV18,TGTGCCAGCTCACCTCCTAGCCTAGATACGCAGTATTTT,CASSPPSLDTQYF
TRBJ1-5,.,.,TRBV6-1,TGTGCCAGCAGTGCTACACGATCGGGTTATAGCAATCAGCCCCAGCATTTT,CASSATRSGYSNQPQHF
TRBJ2-5,TRBD2,.,TRBV7-3,TGTGCCAGCAGCAGCTCCGGGACTACCCTCGGGGAGACCCAGTACTTC,CASSSSGTTLGETQYF
TRBJ2-7,TRBD2,few,TRBV3-1/TRBV3-2,TGTGCCAGCAGCTCCCCACTAGCGGGAGGGGGCGAGCAGTACTTC,CASSSPLAGGGEQYF
TRBJ1-4,TRBD1,.,TRBV18,TGTGCCAGCTCACCACCGACCCGGACAGGGGGAGAAAAACTGTTTTTT,CASSPPTRTGGEKLFF
TRBJ1-2,.,.,TRBV28,TGTGCCAGCAGTCCTACCGGGAACCCTAACTATGGCTACACCTTC,CASSPTGNPNYGYTF
TRBJ1-3,TRBD1,.,TRBV5-6,TGTGCCAGCAGCCCGCGGCGACAGGGATCGAGCTCTGGAAACACCATATATTTT,CASSPRRQGSSSGNTIYF
TRBJ1-1,TRBD1,once,TRBV19,TGTGCCAGTAGTGCCGGACAGGGGGCGAGGTTAGCTTTCTTT,CASSAGQGARLAFF
TRBJ1-5,.,.,TRBV27,TGTGCCAGCAGTTTTCTGGGGGCCAATCAGCCCCAGCATTTT,CASSFLGANQPQHF
TRBJ1-4,.,.,TRBV29-1,TGCAGCGTTGAGACGCAGGGCGGAAAACTGTTTTTT,CSVETQGGKLFF
TRBJ2-7,TRBD2,.,TRBV3-1/TRBV3-2,TGTGCCAGCAGCCCCTGGACTAGCGGGAGGGCCATCCACGAGCAGTACTTC,CASSPWTSGRAIHEQYF
TRBJ2-1,TRBD2,.,TRBV4-2,TGTGCCAGCAGCCCGGTAGCGGGAGCCTACAATGAGCAGTTCTTC,CASSPVAGAYNEQFF
TRBJ1-6,.,.,TRBV21-1,TGTGCCAGCAGCACCCAAGAGGGGGCCTGGTCACCCCTCCACTTT,CASSTQEGAWSPLHF
TRBJ2-5,.,.,TRBV5-1,TGCGCCAGCAGCTTGGAGCCGGGGACCCAGTACTTC,CASSLEPGTQYF
TRBJ1-2,TRBD1,.,TRBV7-2,TGTGCCAGCAGCTTAGGTACAGGGGCTGTCTATGGCTACACCTTC,CASSLGTGAVYGYTF
TRBJ2-7,.,.,TRBV20-1,TGCAGTGCTAGAAGGGGTTCCGAGCAGTACTTC,CSARRGSEQYF
TRBJ2-3,.,few,TRBV15,TGTGCCACCAGCACCTTTCAGACTAGTCGTACGCAGTATTTT,CATSTFQTSRTQYF
TRBJ1-1,TRBD1,.,TRBV6-5,TGTGCCAGCAGTCCACAGGGGCGAGGCACTGAAGCTTTCTTT,CASSPQGRGTEAFF
TRBJ1-5,.,.,TRBV5-1,TGCGCGCAGGGACTCGATCAGCCCCAGCATTTT,CAQGLDQPQHF
TRBJ1-5,TRBD1,.,TRBV28,TGTGCGGTGGGTACAGGGGAAGCCCAGCATTTT,CAVGTGEAQHF
TRBJ2-5,TRBD1,once,TRBV11-2,TGTGCCAGCAGCTTAGGGGACAGGGTCCAAGAGACCCAGTACTTC,CASSLGDRVQETQYF
TRBJ1-1,.,.,TRBV6-2/TRBV6-3,TGTGCCAGCAGTTCAGGGTTTGGGGTACGAAGCACTGAAGCTTTCTTT,CASSSGFGVRSTEAFF
TRBJ2-3,.,.,TRBV27,TGTGCCAGCAGTCCTGGCCCTGCCAATCCTCCAGATACGCAGTATTTT,CASSPGPANPPDTQYF
TRBJ2-7,.,.,TRBV12-3/TRBV12-4,TGTGCCAGCAGTTTAGCCGGTATCTACGAGCAGTACTTC,CASSLAGIYEQYF
TRBJ2-7,.,.,TRBV10-3,TGTGCCATCAGTGAGTCTGGCAGCATGGGGCCCTACGAGCAGTACTTC,CAISESGSMGPYEQYF
TRBJ2-7,TRBD2,.,TRBV9,TGTGCCAGCAGCGGGACTAGCGTTGGTGAGCAGTACTTC,CASSGTSVGEQYF
TRBJ2-3,TRBD1,.,TRBV28,TGTGCCAGCAGTTTAAACCTCCCGACAGGGGGGAGCACAGATACGCAGTATTTT,CASSLNLPTGGSTDTQYF
TRBJ1-5,.,.,TRBV30,TGTGCCTGGAGTGTACGGGGGAGCCATCAGCCCCAGCATTTT,CAWSVRGSHQPQHF
TRBJ1-4,TRBD1,.,TRBV19,TGTGCCAGTAGTATCTCCGCCGGGACAGGGTATGAAAAACTGTTTTTT,CASSISAGTGYEKLFF
TRBJ2-7,TRBD2,.,TRBV5-1,TGCGCCAGCAGCTTATACTCCGGGACTAGCGGATCCTACGAGCAGTACTTC,CASSLYSGTSGSYEQYF
TRBJ1-3,.,.,TRBV4-1,TGCGCCAGCAGCCAAGCGGGGGGCGGAAACACCATATATTTT,CASSQAGGGNTIYF
TRBJ1-1,TRBD1,.,TRBV11-1,TGTGCCAGCAGCCGATCAAAGGGGGCTACTGAAGCTTTCTTT,CASSRSKGATEAFF
TRBJ1-3,.,.,TRBV6-6,TGTGCCAGCAGTTACCAGGGTCCCTCAGGAGGAAACACCATATATTTT,CASSYQGPSGGNTIYF
TRBJ2-6,TRBD2,.,TRBV24-1,TGTGCCACCAGTAGGGGCGGAGGGGACTACTCTGGGGCCAACGTCCTGACTTTC,CATSRGGGDYSGANVLTF
TRBJ2-4,TRBD2,.,TRBV2,TGTGCCAGCAGTGAAAGGGGACTAGCGATAGCCAAAAACATTCAGTACTTC,CASSERGLAIAKNIQYF
TRBJ2-6,.,once,TRBV5-4,TGTGCCAGCAGCTTGGGTCCTTCCACTAGAACTGGGGCCAACGTCCTGACTTTC,CASSLGPSTRTGANVLTF
TRBJ2-3,TRBD2,.,TRBV5-1,TGCGCCAGCAGCTTGGGTTGGCTAGCGGGAGGCACAGATACGCAGTATTTT,CASSLGWLAGGTDTQYF
TRBJ1-1,.,.,TRBV3-1/TRBV3-2,TGTGCCAGCAGCTATACTCGGGACACTGAAGCTTTCTTT,CASSYTRDTEAFF
TRBJ1-5,.,.,TRBV19,TGTGCCAGTAGTATCTCGGGTTATCAGCCCCAGCATTTT,CASSISGYQPQHF
TRBJ1-1,.,.,TRBV11-2,TGTGCCAGCTCCATAGAGGGCCAAAACACTGAAGCTTTCTTT,CASSIEGQNTEAFF
TRBJ1-1,.,once,TRBV30,TGTGCCTGGAGTCGAGGTGGGAACACTGAAGCTTTCTTT,CAWSRGGNTEAFF
TRBJ1-5,.,.,TRBV28,TGTGCCAGCAGTTTATTGCAGGGCAATCAGCCCCAGCATTTT,CASSLLQGNQPQHF
TRBJ2-7,.,.,TRBV6-6,TGTGCCAGCAGCCTGGACGGGACCTACGAGCAGTACTTC,CASSLDGTYEQYF
TRBJ2-7,.,.,TRBV3-1/TRBV3-2,TGTGCCAGCAGCCAAGCCCTACACGAGCAGTACTTC,CASSQALHEQYF
TRBJ1-4,.,.,TRBV7-2,TGTGCCAGCAGCTTAATAAGCCCCCCAAATGAAAAACTGTTTTTT,CASSLISPPNEKLFF
TRBJ2-7,TRBD1,.,TRBV2,TGTGCCAGCAGTAGGACAGGGCTAGCCTACGAGCAGTACTTC,CASSRTGLAYEQYF
TRBJ2-7,.,.,TRBV14,TGTGCCAGCAGCCAAGATCGGGTCCCCCCCTACGAGCAGTACTTC,CASSQDRVPPYEQYF
TRBJ1-3,.,.,TRBV5-4,TGTGCCAGCAGCTTGGCCCAGGGGATTTCGAACACCATATATTTT,CASSLAQGISNTIYF
TRBJ1-2,.,.,TRBV28,TGTGCCAGCAGTCGGGGGGTCTATGGCTACACCTTC,CASSRGVYGYTF
TRBJ2-1,TRBD2,once,TRBV9,TGTGCCAGCAGCGTCCGCCACCTAGCGGGGGCGGGCAATGAGCAGTTCTTC,CASSVRHLAGAGNEQFF
TRBJ2-2,TRBD2,.,TRBV28,TGTGCCAGTCTAGCGGGAGGGAGTAGCGGGGAGCTGTTTTTT,CASLAGGSSGELFF
TRBJ2-6,.,.,TRBV5-8,TGTGCCAGCAGCCTGGGGGGGCGCTGGGCCAACGTCCTGACTTTC,CASSLGGRWANVLTF
TRBJ1-2,.,.,TRBV19,TGTGCCAGTAGTATTCAATCCAGGGGTGGCTACACCTTC,CASSIQSRGGYTF
TRBJ2-3,TRBD1,.,TRBV3-1/TRBV3-2,TGTGCCAGCAGCGCGGACAGGGTAGCAGATACGCAGTATTTT,CASSADRVADTQYF